These 26 T cell receptor beta chains share one sample of origin, sequenced in a study of T cells in Graves' hyperthyroidism and ophthalmopathy. RNA transcripts gave rise to amplified TCR beta CDR3 regions. HTBI primers drove first-round RT-PCR of the TCR CDR3. TCRdb reprocessed the multiplex PCR reads with MiXCR, giving one entry per CDR3 protein. The data contain 400,000 to 550,000 distinct CDR3 sequences, about an eighth of them singletons. Sequenced sample: blood. The receptors originated from a woman under 30 with Graves' hyperthyroidism.

The rearrangement uses TRBV19 and TRBJ1-1; D is uncertain. The germline V and J ends were trimmed by 8 bases and 7 bases, with 20 bases remaining between them. Looked up from germline, CDR1 is LNHDA and CDR2 is SQIVND (reference sequence). The CDR3 contains 14 residues. In DNA, the CDR3 is TGTGCCAGTTTGCTTGAGGGCATCAGAGGTGAAGCTTTCTTT. Protein product: CASLLEGIRGEAFF.

There are many counts of this clonotype. V gene TRBV11-1 combines with J gene TRBJ2-2; unclear D gene. Trimming cost V 0 bases and J 1 base, with 3 bases left between them. Germline CDR1 is SGHAT and CDR2 is FQDESV (reference sequence). The CDR3 extends over 14 amino acids. The CDR3 DNA follows: TGTGCCAGCAGCTTAGCACAGAACACCGGGGAGCTGTTTTTT. It is translated as CASSLAQNTGELFF.

This chain uses TRBV28 with TRBJ1-5, with 7 nucleotides matching TRBD1. The V gene end was trimmed by 6 bases and the J gene end by 2 bases; junction bases not matched to a gene: 10. This CDR3 has 16 amino acids. CDR1 is MDHEN, CDR2 SYDVKM, per germline. CDR3 sequence: CASRHIRQGGNQPQHF. CDR3 sequence (DNA): TGTGCCAGCAGACATATTCGACAGGGCGGCAATCAGCCCCAGCATTTT.

This clonotype was detected ten times or more. This rearrangement joins TRBV4-1 to TRBJ2-3; D is undetermined. This CDR3 is 14 amino acids long. The V end lost 4 bases, the J end lost 1 base, and 9 bases lay between the germline ends. CDR1 is MGHRA, CDR2 YSYEKL, per germline. CDR3 in amino acids: CASSPRPGTDTQYF. The CDR3 coding sequence is TGCGCCAGCAGCCCTCGGCCCGGCACAGATACGCAGTATTTT.

This clonotype was seen ten or more times. The chain combines TRBV15 with TRBJ2-1, with D tentatively TRBD2 (5 bases). The CDR3 runs 16 residues. V was pared by 3 bases and J by 3 bases, with 15 bases between. The germline V gene has CDR1 LNHNV and CDR2 YYDKDF (reference sequence). CDR3 nucleotide sequence: TGTGCCACCAGCAGGACCCTCGCGGAGGTCTACAATGAGCAGTTCTTC. Translation: CATSRTLAEVYNEQFF.

This clonotype was seen a single time. The chain uses TRBV11-2 and TRBJ2-1; D unclear. Germline CDR1 SGHAT, CDR2 FQNNGV. V gave up 2 bases and J gave up 8 bases, with 16 bases separating them. The CDR3 sequence is 15 residues long. CDR3 residues: CASSLSAVDSYEQFF. In DNA form, the CDR3 reads TGTGCCAGCAGCTTAAGCGCCGTGGATTCGTATGAGCAGTTCTTC.

This clonotype was counted ten times or more. V and J are TRBV11-2 and TRBJ2-2; D is possibly TRBD2 (5 bases). The germline V and J ends were trimmed by 7 bases and 3 bases, with 18 bases remaining between them. The germline V gene has CDR1 SGHAT and CDR2 FQNNGV. The CDR3 is made up of 16 amino acids. The CDR3 region has the DNA TGTGCCAGCACCCGGAGGATAGGGCAGTACACCGGGGAGCTGTTTTTT. Translating it yields CASTRRIGQYTGELFF.

Of note for this clonotype: A read error may explain this, as a much larger clone is one base away. The V gene is TRBV19, the J gene TRBJ2-1, with 10 bases aligning to TRBD2. TRBJ2-7 matches the DNA end more closely, so the J call is doubtful. CDR1 LNHDA and CDR2 SQIVND come from the germline V gene (reference sequence). The CDR3 runs 14 residues. CDR3 DNA sequence: TGTGCCAGTAGTAAGCGGGAGGGAGACAATGAGCAGTACTTC. Protein: CASSKREGDNEQYF.

This clonotype appeared many times. The V call is TRBV5-6, the J call TRBJ2-1; D ambiguous. The CDR3 runs 12 residues. The germline V gene encodes CDR1 SGHDT and CDR2 YYEEEE. V was pared by 2 bases and J by 6 bases, with 6 bases between. CDR3: CASSFMSNEQFF. In DNA, the CDR3 is TGTGCCAGCAGCTTCATGAGCAATGAGCAGTTCTTC.

Ten or more counts support this clonotype. The J gene is TRBJ2-1, the V gene TRBV24-1; tentative D call: TRBD2 (6 bases). Deletions cut 6 bases from V and 1 base from J, with 15 bases between. In germline, CDR1 is KGHDR, CDR2 SFDVKD. The CDR3 is made up of 16 amino acids. The CDR3 bases are TGTGCCACCAGTACCAGAAACGGGAGTTCCTACAATGAGCAGTTCTTC. Its protein product is CATSTRNGSSYNEQFF.

This clonotype occurred many times. The J gene is TRBJ2-2, the V gene TRBV2, with D unresolved. Germline loops: CDR1 SNHLY, CDR2 FYNNEI. The CDR3 extends over 12 amino acids. The V end lost 7 bases, the J end lost 1 base, and 4 bases lay between the germline ends. CDR3 coding DNA: TGTGCCAGCACCATGAACACCGGGGAGCTGTTTTTT. Protein sequence: CASTMNTGELFF. The full variable domain, its missing parts supplied by reference TRBV2 and TRBJ2-2, is EPEVTQTPSHQVTQMGQEVILRCVPISNHLYFYWYRQILGQKVEFLVSFYNNEISEKSEIFDDQFSVERPDGSNFTLKIRSTKLEDSAMYFCASTMNTGELFFGEGSRLTVL.

This clonotype has ten or more counts. The chain links TRBV19 to TRBJ2-2, with unresolved D. Germline loops: CDR1 LNHDA, CDR2 SQIVND (reference sequence). Trimming cost V 9 bases and J 0 bases, with 14 bases left between them. The CDR3 sequence is 15 residues long. This CDR3 reads CASSIDRSNTGELFF. CDR3 bases: TGTGCCAGCAGCATCGACCGATCGAACACCGGGGAGCTGTTTTTT.

This chain links TRBV7-2 with TRBJ2-3; TRBD1 or TRBD2 may be the D gene (6 bases each). The ends were cut back, 4 bases at V and 1 base at J, with 21 bases in the middle. The germline V gene encodes CDR1 SGHTA and CDR2 FQGNSA. This CDR3 has 18 residues. The CDR3: CASSSFPRGQRGTDTQYF. For the CDR3, the DNA is TGTGCCAGCAGCTCCTTCCCCCGGGGGCAGAGGGGCACAGATACGCAGTATTTT.

In its sample, this clonotype was seen many times. The chain recombines TRBV3-1 with TRBJ2-7; D possibly corresponds to TRBD2 (6 bases). Germline CDR1 and CDR2: LGHDT and YNNKEL (reference sequence). V was shortened by 5 bases and J by 0 bases, with 11 bases between the two germline ends. The length of the CDR3 is 14 residues. CDR3 DNA: TGTGCCAGCAGCTTTCGGGGGAGCTCCTACGAGCAGTACTTC. This sequence encodes CASSFRGSSYEQYF.

The gene calls are TRBV9 and TRBJ2-7, with D perhaps given as TRBD1 or TRBD2 (5 bases each). V shed 0 bases and J shed 0 bases, with 10 bases lying between them. The CDR3 extends over 15 amino acids. The germline CDR1 and CDR2 sequences are SGDLS and YYNGEE. The CDR3 here is CASSVVWDASYEQYF. The CDR3, as DNA: TGTGCCAGCAGCGTAGTTTGGGACGCCTCCTACGAGCAGTACTTC.

This clonotype was picked up a small number of times. The J gene is TRBJ1-2, the V gene TRBV18; no clear D. CDR1 is KGHSH, CDR2 LQKENI, per germline. The CDR3 is made up of 15 amino acids. The V and J ends lost 0 bases and 8 bases respectively, with 16 bases between them. The CDR3 here is CASSPPGIRYRGYTF. The CDR3 nucleotides read TGTGCCAGCTCACCACCTGGGATCCGCTATCGGGGCTACACCTTC.

This chain joins TRBV20-1 and TRBJ2-7; 7 bases map to TRBD2. Trimming at V came to 3 bases and at J to 3 bases, leaving 11 bases not matched to a gene. Germline CDR1 and CDR2: DFQATT and SNEGSKA (reference sequence). CDR3 size: 15 residues. CDR3 sequence: CSARVYSGPNYEQYF. The CDR3, as DNA: TGCAGTGCTAGGGTCTATAGCGGGCCGAACTACGAGCAGTACTTC.

The genes are TRBV12-3 or TRBV12-4 and TRBJ1-2; 7 bases agree with TRBD1. The CDR3 consists of 14 residues. V shed 3 bases, J shed 7 bases, and the junction held 8 bases outside the gene matches. CDR3 coding DNA: TGTGCCAGCAGTTTGGACAGGAGTAAGTCTGGCTACACCTTC. Its protein product is CASSLDRSKSGYTF.

This clonotype has at least ten counts. The chain recombines TRBV10-3 with TRBJ2-5; D is possibly TRBD1 or TRBD2 (6 bases each). The ends were cut back, 5 bases at V and 4 bases at J, with 14 bases in the middle. CDR1 ENHRY and CDR2 SYGVKD come from the germline V gene. This CDR3 has 14 amino acids. The CDR3: CAISPEGGAETQYF. CDR3 in DNA: TGTGCCATCAGTCCGGAGGGGGGTGCAGAGACCCAGTACTTC.

This clonotype was detected many times. The rearrangement links TRBV5-1 to TRBJ1-1; D is perhaps TRBD1 (5 bases). Trimming shortened V by 0 bases and J by 6 bases, and 15 bases separated the two germline ends. Germline CDR1 reads SGHRS; CDR2 reads YFSETQ. This CDR3 spans 15 amino acids. DNA for the CDR3: TGCGCCAGCAGCTTGGGGGGGACGGCGTTCCCTGAAGCTTTCTTT. Protein sequence: CASSLGGTAFPEAFF.

Only a few counts were recorded for this clonotype. The V call is TRBV19, the J call TRBJ1-6; 7 nucleotides agree with TRBD1. Germline assignment: CDR1 LNHDA and CDR2 SQIVND (reference sequence). The ends lost 3 bases at V and 7 bases at J; junction bases unmatched: 3. The CDR3 has 14 residues. The CDR3 loop is CASSIGQVNSPLHF. For the CDR3, the DNA is TGTGCCAGTAGTATCGGACAGGTCAATTCACCCCTCCACTTT.

This clonotype was recorded many times. The chain couples TRBV6-5 to TRBJ1-6; D unresolved. Germline CDR1 and CDR2: MNHEY and SVGAGI. V was clipped by 2 bases and J by 9 bases, with 11 bases between them. This CDR3 has 14 residues. CDR3 sequence: CASSYGQAISPLHF. In DNA, the CDR3 is TGTGCCAGCAGTTACGGGCAGGCAATTTCACCCCTCCACTTT.

Ten or more counts support this clonotype. This sequence joins TRBV11-3 and TRBJ2-5, with 7 bases aligning to TRBD2. With 2 bases clipped from V and 5 bases from J, the junction kept 11 bases outside the gene matches. CDR1 is SGHNT, CDR2 YENEEA, per germline. The CDR3 has 16 residues. CDR3 residues: CASSLPLADPRETQYF. In nucleotides, the CDR3 is TGTGCCAGCAGCTTACCCCTAGCGGACCCCCGGGAGACCCAGTACTTC.

The sample holds many counts of this clonotype. As DNA, the CDR3 is TGTGCCAGCAGCCAAGATTTCAGTAGAGGGGGGAACACTGAAGCTTTCTTT. It encodes CASSQDFSRGGNTEAFF. The chain links TRBV3-1 to TRBJ1-1; D possibly corresponds to TRBD1 (6 bases). The CDR3 runs 17 residues. Germline CDR1 and CDR2: LGHDT and YNNKEL (reference sequence). V dropped 0 bases and J dropped 1 base, with 15 bases sitting between them.

The V call is TRBV11-2, the J call TRBJ2-1; 11 positions agree with TRBD2. The CDR3 contains 17 residues. Germline V gives CDR1 SGHAT, CDR2 FQNNGV. Germline trimming cut 2 bases from V and 8 bases from J; bases unmatched to any gene: 11. As DNA, the CDR3 is TGTGCCAGCAGCTTAAAACCTACTAGCGGGAGTATGTATGAGCAGTTCTTC. Encoded protein: CASSLKPTSGSMYEQFF.

This clonotype was seen many times. V gene TRBV6-1 combines with J gene TRBJ1-6; maybe TRBD1 (6 bases). The CDR3 is 18 residues long. The V end was cut by 7 bases, the J end by 5 bases, with 24 bases between. Germline assignment: CDR1 MNHNS and CDR2 SASEGT. CDR3 nucleotides: TGTGCCAGCATTAAGTTCGGGGGCCTAGTGGGTAATAATTCACCCCTCCACTTT. Its translation: CASIKFGGLVGNNSPLHF.